One sample yielded the 16 T cell receptor beta chains listed below, sequenced in a study of cytomegalovirus exposure and HLA in healthy donors. PCR employed 60 Vbeta and 13 Jbeta primers. Data came from immunoSEQ multiplex PCR; TCRdb stores just in-frame clones and leaves some out. The sample has around 100,000 clones, around four fifths seen once. Sequencing was carried out using PBMCs. These receptors all come from a man in his forties in good health and CMV-seronegative.

The CDR3 loop reads CASSRMGGDTEAFF. CDR3 bases: TGTGCCAGCAGCCGAATGGGGGGGGACACTGAAGCTTTCTTT. This chain joins TRBV14 and TRBJ1-1, with D tentatively TRBD1 (5 bases). Trimming took off 4 bases at V and 3 bases at J, with 12 bases between the two ends. Germline loops: CDR1 SGHDN, CDR2 FVKESK. This CDR3 region has 14 residues.

V gene TRBV19 combines with J gene TRBJ1-5; 8 bases are a match to TRBD1. Germline V gene sequence: CDR1 LNHDA, CDR2 SQIVND (reference sequence). The CDR3 length is 17 residues. The trim removed 10 bases at V and 5 bases at J, leaving 19 bases unmatched. The CDR3 loop reads CATERMAGGKRDQPQHF. The CDR3 bases are TGTGCCACCGAGAGGATGGCAGGGGGCAAACGGGATCAGCCCCAGCATTTT.

The chain combines TRBV5-1 with TRBJ2-7; D is unclear. The V end was cut by 0 bases, the J end by 9 bases, with 13 bases between. The germline CDR1 and CDR2 sequences are SGHRS and YFSETQ. The CDR3 is 13 residues long. CDR3 region: CASSLDVSLGQYF. Here the CDR3 DNA reads TGCGCCAGCAGCTTGGACGTAAGCCTCGGGCAGTACTTC.

This clone was detected only a few times. The rearrangement links TRBV5-1 to TRBJ2-3, with a weak D call TRBD2 (7 bases). Trimming stripped 4 bases from V and 6 bases from J, with 12 bases between. Germline loops: CDR1 SGHRS, CDR2 YFSETQ. There are 13 residues in the CDR3. Written as DNA, the CDR3 is TGCGCCAGCAGCCGGGGGGCGGGGGATACGCAGTATTTT. This encodes CASSRGAGDTQYF.

The chain is built from TRBV23-1 and TRBJ1-5, with D tentatively TRBD1 (6 bases). TRBV23-1 is known as an ORF, though its function is uncertain. The CDR3 is 15 residues long. Trimming cost V 8 bases and J 5 bases, with 19 bases left between them. CDR3 sequence: CASARGRFKDQPQHF. The CDR3 region has the DNA TGCGCCAGCGCCAGGGGACGATTTAAAGATCAGCCCCAGCATTTT.

The chain employs TRBV25-1 and TRBJ2-1, with TRBD1 identical over 8 bases. With 8 bases clipped from V and 7 bases from J, the junction kept 7 bases outside the gene matches. The length of the CDR3 is 13 residues. Germline V gives CDR1 MGHDK, CDR2 SYGVNS. CDR3 sequence reads: CASGRTGSNEQFF. In nucleotides, the CDR3 is TGTGCCAGCGGCAGGACAGGGTCAAATGAGCAGTTCTTC.

The chain couples TRBV10-1 to TRBJ2-3; no reliable D call. V was shortened by 4 bases and J by 1 base, with 6 bases between the two germline ends. This CDR3 has 13 amino acids. Germline V gene sequence: CDR1 WNHNN, CDR2 SYGVQD (reference sequence). CDR3: CASSVTRTDTQYF. DNA of the CDR3: TGCGCCAGCAGTGTGACTCGCACAGATACGCAGTATTTT.

The chain combines TRBV6-1 with TRBJ2-1, with 9 bases lining up with TRBD2. The V segment lost 7 bases and the J segment 4 bases; nucleotides outside the gene matches: 5. Germline CDR1 reads MNHNS; CDR2 reads SASEGT. The CDR3 is 14 amino acids. CDR3 amino acids: CASNGGGDYNEQFF. In nucleotides, the CDR3 is TGTGCCAGCAATGGCGGGGGGGATTACAATGAGCAGTTCTTC.

The count of this clone is one. For the CDR3, the DNA is TGTGCCAGCAGCTTCGCCGGGACTAGCTTCACCGGGGAGCTGTTTTTT. It yields the protein CASSFAGTSFTGELFF. This sequence joins TRBV9 and TRBJ2-2; 9 positions match TRBD2. Germline assignment: CDR1 SGDLS and CDR2 YYNGEE. The V and J ends lost 4 bases and 4 bases, in that order; junction bases with no gene match: 8. The CDR3 totals 16 residues. The full variable domain, its missing parts supplied by reference TRBV9 and TRBJ2-2, is DSGVTQTPKHLITATGQRVTLRCSPRSGDLSVYWYQQSLDQGLQFLIQYYNGEERAKGNILERFSAQQFPDLHSELNLSSLELGDSALYFCASSFAGTSFTGELFFGEGSRLTVL.

This clone was seen once. This chain links TRBV6-1 with TRBJ2-7; D is perhaps TRBD1 (6 bases). V was shortened by 0 bases and J by 0 bases, with 12 bases between the two germline ends. The CDR3 loop spans 16 amino acids. Germline V gene lookup returns CDR1 MNHNS and CDR2 SASEGT. As DNA, the CDR3 is TGTGCCAGCAGTGAAGCGCCAGGGACAAGCTCCTACGAGCAGTACTTC. It encodes CASSEAPGTSSYEQYF.

The chain employs TRBV11-2 and TRBJ2-7; D gene ambiguous. This CDR3 is 14 amino acids long. CDR1 and CDR2 (germline): SGHAT, FQNNGV. V lost 0 bases to trimming and J lost 5 bases, with 11 bases between them. The DNA of the CDR3 is TGTGCCAGCAGCTTAGATCGAGCTTCCAACGAGCAGTACTTC. This gives the protein CASSLDRASNEQYF.

The V gene is TRBV5-1, the J gene TRBJ2-1; 13 positions agree with TRBD2. CDR3 length equals 16 residues. Germline assignment: CDR1 SGHRS and CDR2 YFSETQ. Trimming removed 2 bases from V and 10 bases from J; junction bases left unmatched: 9. The CDR3: CASSFGGTSGEGEQFF. In nucleotides, the CDR3 is TGCGCCAGCAGCTTCGGCGGGACTAGCGGGGAGGGAGAGCAGTTCTTC.

The J gene is TRBJ2-3, the V gene TRBV6-5; TRBD2 might be the D (6 bases). V dropped 8 bases and J dropped 3 bases, with 15 bases sitting between them. Germline V gene data show CDR1 as MNHEY and CDR2 as SVGAGI. The CDR3 extends over 14 amino acids. The CDR3 DNA reads as TGTGCCAGCCGCATCGGGGGAGATACAGATACGCAGTATTTT. Amino acids: CASRIGGDTDTQYF.

V gene TRBV6-1 combines with J gene TRBJ1-2; D unresolved. CDR3 length equals 14 residues. The germline V gene has CDR1 MNHNS and CDR2 SASEGT. The V end lost 8 bases, the J end lost 8 bases, and 21 bases lay between the germline ends. This CDR3 reads CASGLDPGVWGYTF. The CDR3, as DNA: TGTGCCAGCGGATTAGACCCCGGGGTCTGGGGCTACACCTTC.

The V gene is TRBV11-2, the J gene TRBJ2-1; 10 bases align to TRBD2. The germline V gene encodes CDR1 SGHAT and CDR2 FQNNGV. V dropped 5 bases and J dropped 1; count of bases not matched to a gene: 11. This CDR3 spans 18 amino acids. The CDR3 is CASSPWTSGANSYNEQFF. CDR3 DNA: TGTGCCAGCAGCCCCTGGACTAGCGGCGCCAATTCCTACAATGAGCAGTTCTTC.

The chain recombines TRBV30 with TRBJ1-5; D call uncertain. The CDR3 totals 12 residues. Germline V gene sequence: CDR1 GTSNPN, CDR2 SVGIG (reference sequence). The V end was cut by 5 bases, the J end by 10 bases, with 15 bases between. The CDR3 sequence is CAWGVGGVPQHF. For the CDR3, the DNA is TGTGCCTGGGGGGTTGGCGGGGTCCCCCAGCATTTT.